What follows are 8 T cell receptor beta chains derived from one specimen sequenced in a study of blood T cell repertoires in COVID-19. Profiling relied on immunoSEQ multiplex PCR, and the TCRdb table lists in-frame clones only, not all of them. The sample consists of a few hundred thousand clones, 88% of them appearing once. Sequenced sample: peripheral blood. The receptors were sampled from a woman aged 30 to 39 with COVID-19, enrolled during active disease.

The chain is built from TRBV6-2 or TRBV6-3 and TRBJ2-7; 10 bases fit TRBD2. The CDR3 covers 15 residues. V shed 5 bases and J 0 bases; nucleotides not matched to a gene: 4. Germline V gene sequence: CDR1 MNHEY, CDR2 SVGEGT. The CDR3 DNA reads TGTGCCAGCAGTGACAGGACTAGCGGCTCCTACGAGCAGTACTTC. Translating gives CASSDRTSGSYEQYF.

The chain couples TRBV7-9 to TRBJ1-4, with 10 positions matching TRBD1. The junction had 11 bases not matched to a gene; V was cut back by 4 bases and J by 9 bases. This CDR3 spans 16 amino acids. Germline assignment: CDR1 SEHNR and CDR2 FQNEAQ (reference sequence). The CDR3: CASSYHPGTGEKKLFF. The CDR3 DNA sequence: TGTGCCAGCAGCTACCACCCCGGGACAGGGGAGAAAAAACTGTTTTTT.

In DNA form, the CDR3 reads TGTGCCAGCAGTGATGGAGAGCGGGAGGGCTCGAGTGAGCAGTTCTTC. This encodes CASSDGEREGSSEQFF. The chain recombines TRBV25-1 with TRBJ2-1; 10 nucleotides agree with TRBD2. With V trimmed by 3 bases and J by 9 bases, 11 bases remained unmatched. CDR3 length: 16 amino acids. Germline assignment: CDR1 MGHDK and CDR2 SYGVNS.

The chain combines TRBV5-1 with TRBJ2-1, with 10 positions matching TRBD2. Germline CDR1 is SGHRS and CDR2 is YFSETQ. The CDR3 length is 14 residues. After removal of 4 bases from V and 7 bases from J, the junction contained 5 bases not matched to a gene. Here the CDR3 reads CASSLGTSVNEQFF. The CDR3 DNA is TGCGCCAGCAGCCTTGGGACTAGCGTGAATGAGCAGTTCTTC.

In this sample, this clone turned up a few times. The CDR3 reads CASSISGHQPQHF. The CDR3 DNA reads as TGTGCCAGTAGTATAAGCGGACATCAGCCCCAGCATTTT. The chain uses TRBV19 and TRBJ1-5; D remains ambiguous. Germline V gives CDR1 LNHDA, CDR2 SQIVND (reference sequence). The CDR3 contains 13 residues. V gave up 2 bases and J gave up 5 bases, with 7 bases separating them.

The gene calls are TRBV12-5 and TRBJ2-4, with D perhaps TRBD2 (6 bases). CDR1 is LGHNT and CDR2 is FRNRAP in the germline V gene. V gave up 7 bases and J gave up 2 bases, with 12 bases separating them. The CDR3 totals 14 residues. The CDR3 DNA sequence: TGTGCTAGTGCCGCTGGGGGGTCCAAAAACATTCAGTACTTC. It translates to CASAAGGSKNIQYF.

The rearrangement uses TRBV4-1 and TRBJ1-6; a weak D match, TRBD1 (5 bases). Per the germline V gene, CDR1 is MGHRA and CDR2 is YSYEKL. This CDR3 contains 17 residues. V was pared by 4 bases and J by 5 bases, with 18 bases between. CDR3 coding DNA: TGCGCCAGCAGCCCCCCAGGGAGGACACGAGATAATTCACCCCTCCACTTT. Translation: CASSPPGRTRDNSPLHF.

This chain links TRBV4-2 with TRBJ1-4; no definite D call. V lost 0 bases and J lost 8, with 22 bases in between. Germline lookup yields CDR1 LGHNA and CDR2 YNFKEQ. The CDR3 spans 18 residues. CDR3 in amino acids: CASSQDWSGHRREEKLFF. Here the CDR3 DNA reads TGTGCCAGCAGCCAAGATTGGTCGGGCCACCGTCGGGAGGAAAAACTGTTTTTT.